This T cell receptor beta chain derives from a study of metastatic and nonmetastatic thyroid tumors. As originally analysed: The distant-metastasis classifier for papillary thyroid cancer was built from CDR3 differences across clinicopathological groups. TCRdb re-clonotyped the PCR reads via MiXCR. The V and J calls and clone size are TCRdb's, not the authors'. The sample carries 15,000 to 20,000 clones, approximately 14% recorded once. No treatment had been given to any patient before thyroid surgery. Overall study results and limits: Malignant thyroid tumors reportedly had TCR beta diversity that was significantly higher than in benign nodules, in blood and tumor.

Germline trimming cut 2 bases from V and 1 base from J; bases unmatched to any gene: 3. The germline V gene has CDR1 MNHNS and CDR2 SASEGT. The CDR3 is made up of 15 amino acids. By frequency in the sample, this clone is medium-sized. What it recognizes is unknown. The V and J genes are TRBV6-1 and TRBJ2-7; 9 bases are shared with TRBD2. This TCR derives from a female donor with papillary thyroid cancer or a benign thyroid nodule (not recorded which). Some clones in this sample may be carry-over from other donors' samples. The sequencing sample was made of blood. The CDR3 protein is CASSELAGESYEQYF. The CDR3 nucleotides are TGTGCCAGCAGTGAATTAGCGGGGGAGTCCTACGAGCAGTACTTC.